The 20 T cell receptor beta chains given below trace back to one sample, sequenced in a study of T-cell reconstitution after alpha-beta-depleted transplantation in children. Preparation of the TCRbeta library involved a method that used unique molecular identifiers. TCRdb passed the PCR reads through MiXCR, listing each CDR3 protein once. The sample contains nearly 550,000 distinct CDR3 sequences, around 19% of which appear only once. The source was PBMCs from the stem cell graft donor, collected from the stem cell graft. The receptors were gathered from a human donor who donated a stem cell graft to a child with acute lymphoblastic leukemia.

This clonotype was observed a few times. The rearrangement links TRBV11-1 to TRBJ2-3, with D possibly matching TRBD1 (6 bases). The CDR3 runs to 19 residues. CDR1 and CDR2 (germline): SGHAT, FQDESV (reference sequence). The ends were cut back, 2 bases at V and 4 bases at J, with 25 bases in the middle. DNA of the CDR3: TGTGCCAGCAGCTTATCGACAGGCGGCGCTTCGGACCCCTCAGATACGCAGTATTTT. Its translation is CASSLSTGGASDPSDTQYF.

The chain recombines TRBV5-1 with TRBJ2-3, with a weak D call TRBD1 (6 bases). The CDR3 length is 15 residues. Trimming removed 2 bases at V and 10 bases at J, with 20 bases between. Germline CDR1 SGHRS, CDR2 YFSETQ. CDR3 in amino acids: CASSLPGHLSYAQYF. CDR3 nucleotide sequence: TGCGCCAGCAGCTTACCGGGACACCTCTCATACGCGCAGTATTTT.

This chain connects TRBV9 to TRBJ1-1, with a weak D call TRBD1 (5 bases). Trimming removed 0 bases from V and 6 bases from J, with 9 bases in between. The germline V gene has CDR1 SGDLS and CDR2 YYNGEE. CDR3 size: 13 residues. This chain's CDR3 is CASSVEGRAEAFF. The CDR3 nucleotides are TGTGCCAGCAGCGTAGAGGGCAGGGCTGAAGCTTTCTTT.

CDR3 coding DNA: TGTGCCACTTCAATGGGAACCGAGACAGGGCTCTACGAGCAGTACTTC. Translating gives CATSMGTETGLYEQYF. V and J are TRBV19 and TRBJ2-7; 7 nucleotides match TRBD1. The CDR3 totals 16 residues. Unmatched junction bases numbered 18, after V lost 10 bases and J lost 3 bases. Germline V gene data show CDR1 as LNHDA and CDR2 as SQIVND (reference sequence).

This clonotype came up a few times. The J gene is TRBJ2-7, the V gene TRBV20-1; 8 bases line up with TRBD2. The germline CDR1 and CDR2 sequences are DFQATT and SNEGSKA (reference sequence). V shed 3 bases and J 1 base; nucleotides not matched to a gene: 5. The CDR3 is made up of 14 amino acids. The CDR3 DNA follows: TGCAGTGCTAGCACTAGCGGAAGGTCCTACGAGCAGTACTTC. Translation: CSASTSGRSYEQYF.

This chain links TRBV18 with TRBJ1-3, with D perhaps TRBD1 (5 bases). This CDR3 region has 15 residues. CDR1 and CDR2 from the germline V gene are KGHSH and LQKENI. V lost 3 bases and J lost 0, with 9 bases in between. This CDR3 reads CASSPIDSSGNTIYF. CDR3 coding DNA: TGTGCCAGCTCACCCATAGACAGCTCTGGAAACACCATATATTTT.

Many counts were recorded for this clonotype. The chain links TRBV5-1 to TRBJ2-1, with TRBD2 identical over 9 bases. J gave up 4 bases and V 4 bases, and 6 bases lay outside the gene matches. The length of the CDR3 is 15 residues. The germline gives CDR1 SGHRS, CDR2 YFSETQ. CDR3 loop: CASSLTSGGYNEQFF. The CDR3 region has the DNA TGCGCCAGCAGCCTGACTAGCGGAGGTTACAATGAGCAGTTCTTC.

This clonotype was counted between two and nine times. This chain uses TRBV9 with TRBJ2-1, with 7 bases aligning to TRBD2. The CDR3 totals 16 residues. Unmatched junction bases numbered 5, after V lost 0 bases and J lost 2 bases. CDR1 and CDR2 (germline): SGDLS, YYNGEE. The CDR3 region has the DNA TGTGCCAGCAGCGTAGAGCTAGCGGCCCCCTACAATGAGCAGTTCTTC. Protein product: CASSVELAAPYNEQFF.

Written as DNA, the CDR3 is TGCGCCAGCAGCTTCACCGGGACCCCGAGCTCTGGGGCCAACGTCCTGACTTTC. Its protein product is CASSFTGTPSSGANVLTF. This sequence joins TRBV5-1 and TRBJ2-6; D assignment may be TRBD1 or TRBD2 (5 bases each). The CDR3 covers 18 residues. The germline V gene encodes CDR1 SGHRS and CDR2 YFSETQ. Deletions cut 2 bases from V and 0 bases from J, with 15 bases between.

In regard to this clonotype: The conserved phenylalanine or tryptophan normally closing the CDR3 is absent here, so this likely arose from a read error. V gene TRBV6-1 combines with J gene TRBJ2-7; D gene ambiguous. The CDR3 is 13 amino acids. The ends were cut back, 3 bases at V and 3 bases at J, with 9 bases in the middle. Germline values: CDR1 MNHNS, CDR2 SASEGT. The CDR3 loop reads CASSDDTNYEQYL. CDR3 sequence (DNA): TGTGCCAGCAGTGACGACACGAACTACGAGCAGTACTTG.

CDR3 sequence: CASRGSGDSYEQYF. CDR3 in DNA: TGTGCCAGCAGGGGGAGCGGGGACTCCTACGAGCAGTACTTC. The chain combines TRBV7-9 with TRBJ2-7; TRBD2 matches 7 bases. Trimming at V came to 6 bases and at J to 0 bases, leaving 5 bases not matched to a gene. CDR1 SEHNR and CDR2 FQNEAQ come from the germline V gene (reference sequence). CDR3 length equals 14 residues.

The rearrangement uses TRBV12-3 or TRBV12-4 and TRBJ2-5, with TRBD1 identical over 7 bases. This CDR3 is 14 amino acids long. V was clipped by 5 bases and J by 5 bases; unmatched bases: 8. The CDR3 sequence is CASSPTGNVETQYF. CDR3 bases: TGTGCCAGCAGTCCGACAGGGAATGTGGAGACCCAGTACTTC.

This clonotype has a handful of counts. The V and J genes are TRBV12-3 or TRBV12-4 and TRBJ1-1; possible D gene TRBD1, 5 bases. V lost 3 bases and J 7 bases, leaving 9 bases between the germline ends. CDR3 length: 12 residues. The CDR3 region has the DNA TGTGCCAGCAGTTTTGACAGCCGTGAAGCTTTCTTT. Protein product: CASSFDSREAFF.

A few counts support this clonotype. The V gene is TRBV6-5, the J gene TRBJ1-2, with D hard to call. This CDR3 has 14 amino acids. V lost 2 bases to trimming and J lost 4 bases, with 11 bases between them. CDR1 and CDR2 from the germline V gene are MNHEY and SVGAGI. The CDR3 loop is CASSYGGMGYGYTF. The CDR3 DNA follows: TGTGCCAGCAGTTACGGAGGGATGGGCTATGGCTACACCTTC.

The J gene is TRBJ2-5, the V gene TRBV3-1; no definite D call. The CDR3 spans 15 residues. V lost 4 bases and J 1 base, leaving 13 bases between the germline ends. CDR1 is LGHDT and CDR2 is YNNKEL in the germline V gene (reference sequence). This chain's CDR3 is CASSRGTFLQETQYF. CDR3 DNA: TGTGCCAGCAGCCGAGGAACGTTCCTCCAAGAGACCCAGTACTTC.

J is TRBJ2-5 and V is TRBV15; D remains ambiguous. The germline CDR1 and CDR2 sequences are LNHNV and YYDKDF (reference sequence). CDR3 size: 14 residues. V dropped 1 base and J dropped 4 bases, with 10 bases sitting between them. The CDR3 loop reads CATSRGVSGETQYF. The CDR3 DNA sequence: TGTGCCACCAGCAGAGGGGTTTCGGGAGAGACCCAGTACTTC.

In DNA form, the CDR3 reads TGTGCCTGGAGCCGAGGACAGGGAACCTACGAGCAGTACTTC. Translation: CAWSRGQGTYEQYF. V and J are TRBV30 and TRBJ2-7; 8 bases are a match to TRBD1. The V segment lost 3 bases and the J segment 2 bases; nucleotides outside the gene matches: 6. CDR3 size: 14 residues. Germline CDR1 is GTSNPN and CDR2 is SVGIG (reference sequence).

This clonotype turned up a few times. V and J are TRBV5-1 and TRBJ2-7; 9 bases agree with TRBD2. The CDR3 is 16 residues long. With 4 bases clipped from V and 7 bases from J, the junction kept 15 bases outside the gene matches. Germline V gene lookup returns CDR1 SGHRS and CDR2 YFSETQ. Here the CDR3 reads CASSQSFAGGPSEQYF. The CDR3 DNA sequence: TGCGCCAGCAGCCAATCTTTCGCGGGAGGGCCAAGTGAGCAGTACTTC.

This clonotype came up a few times. The chain has TRBV20-1 and TRBJ2-1; TRBD2 matches 12 bases. This CDR3 comprises 14 residues. CDR1 and CDR2 (germline): DFQATT, SNEGSKA (reference sequence). CDR3 sequence reads: CCLLAGGGYNEQFF. Written as DNA, the CDR3 is TGCTGTCTTCTAGCGGGAGGGGGCTACAATGAGCAGTTCTTC.

This chain uses TRBV4-1 with TRBJ2-7; tentative D call: TRBD2 (6 bases). Germline CDR1 is MGHRA and CDR2 is YSYEKL. The germline V and J ends were trimmed by 1 base and 5 bases, with 18 bases remaining between them. This CDR3 has 16 residues. The CDR3 DNA reads as TGCGCCAGCAGCCAAGTGCTTGGTCTAGCGCTCCACGAGCAGTACTTC. Protein product: CASSQVLGLALHEQYF.